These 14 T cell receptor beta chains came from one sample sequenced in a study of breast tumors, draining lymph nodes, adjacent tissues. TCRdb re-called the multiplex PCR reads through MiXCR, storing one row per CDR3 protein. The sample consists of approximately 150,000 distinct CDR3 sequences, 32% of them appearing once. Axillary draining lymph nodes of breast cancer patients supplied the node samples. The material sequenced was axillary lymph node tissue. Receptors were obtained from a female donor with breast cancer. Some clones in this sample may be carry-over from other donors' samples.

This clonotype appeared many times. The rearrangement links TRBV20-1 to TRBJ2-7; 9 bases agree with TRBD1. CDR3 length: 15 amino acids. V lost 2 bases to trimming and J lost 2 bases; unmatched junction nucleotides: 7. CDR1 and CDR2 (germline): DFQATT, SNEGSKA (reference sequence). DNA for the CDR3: TGCAGTGCTAGATCTTCCGGGACAGGGACCTACGAGCAGTACTTC. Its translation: CSARSSGTGTYEQYF.

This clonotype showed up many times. CDR3 nucleotide sequence: TGTGCCAGCAGCTTGGTTGGTCCAGATACGCAGTATTTT. Its translation is CASSLVGPDTQYF. This chain joins TRBV5-8 and TRBJ2-3; D gene ambiguous. V shed 0 bases and J shed 4 bases, with 6 bases lying between them. Per germline, CDR1 SGHTS and CDR2 YDEGEE. The CDR3 contains 13 residues.

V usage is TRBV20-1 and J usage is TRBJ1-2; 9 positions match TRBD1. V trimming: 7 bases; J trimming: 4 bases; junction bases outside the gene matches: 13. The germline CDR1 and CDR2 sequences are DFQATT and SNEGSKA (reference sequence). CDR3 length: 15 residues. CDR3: CSGSTGGAFAYGYTF. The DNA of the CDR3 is TGCAGTGGGTCCACAGGGGGCGCTTTTGCCTATGGCTACACCTTC.

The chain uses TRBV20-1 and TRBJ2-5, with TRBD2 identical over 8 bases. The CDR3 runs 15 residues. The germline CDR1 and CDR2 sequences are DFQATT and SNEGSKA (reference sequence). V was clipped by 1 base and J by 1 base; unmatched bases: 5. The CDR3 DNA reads TGCAGTGCTAGAGTAATCGCGGGGGGCCAAGAGACCCAGTACTTC. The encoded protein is CSARVIAGGQETQYF.

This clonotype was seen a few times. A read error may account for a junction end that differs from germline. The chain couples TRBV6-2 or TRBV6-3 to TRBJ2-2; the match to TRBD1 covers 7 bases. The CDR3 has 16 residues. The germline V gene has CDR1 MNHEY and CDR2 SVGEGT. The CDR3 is CASSHSSRGYTGELFF. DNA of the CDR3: TGTGCCAGCAGTCACTCGAGCAGGGGGTACACCGGGGAGCTGTTTTTT.

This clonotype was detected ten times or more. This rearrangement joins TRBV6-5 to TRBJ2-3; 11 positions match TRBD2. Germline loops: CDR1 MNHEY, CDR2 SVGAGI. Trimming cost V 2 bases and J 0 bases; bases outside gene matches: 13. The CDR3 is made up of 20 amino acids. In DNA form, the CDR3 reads TGTGCCAGCAGTTACCGTACACTAGCGGGGGAGCAAACTAGCACAGATACGCAGTATTTT. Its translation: CASSYRTLAGEQTSTDTQYF.

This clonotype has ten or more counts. CDR3 nucleotides: TGTGCCAGCAGCTCCCGGGACAGGGGTATTCCCGGTTCCACCTTC. This translates into CASSSRDRGIPGSTF. This chain links TRBV7-8 with TRBJ1-2, with 10 bases fitting TRBD1. CDR1 and CDR2 (germline): SGHVS, FQNEAQ. V shed 4 bases, J shed 13 bases, and the junction held 15 bases outside the gene matches. This CDR3 is built from 15 residues.

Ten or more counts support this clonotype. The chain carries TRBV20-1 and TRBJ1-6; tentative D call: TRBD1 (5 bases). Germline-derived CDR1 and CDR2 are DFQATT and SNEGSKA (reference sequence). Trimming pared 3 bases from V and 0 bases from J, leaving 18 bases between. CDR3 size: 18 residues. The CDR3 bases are TGCAGTGCTAGGACAGCGCCATCCGCGCGCTCCTATAATTCACCCCTCCACTTT. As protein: CSARTAPSARSYNSPLHF.

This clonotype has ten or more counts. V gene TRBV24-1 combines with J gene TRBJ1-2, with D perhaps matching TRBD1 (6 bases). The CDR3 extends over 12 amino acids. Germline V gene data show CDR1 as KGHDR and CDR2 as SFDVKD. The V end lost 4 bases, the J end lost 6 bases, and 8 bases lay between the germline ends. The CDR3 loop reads CATSDRGDGYTF. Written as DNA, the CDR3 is TGTGCCACCAGTGACAGGGGCGATGGCTACACCTTC.

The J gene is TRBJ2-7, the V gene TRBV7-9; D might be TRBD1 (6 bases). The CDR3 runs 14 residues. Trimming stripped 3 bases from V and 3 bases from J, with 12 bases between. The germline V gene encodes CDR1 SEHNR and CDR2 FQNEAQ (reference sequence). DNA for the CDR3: TGTGCCAGCAGCTTGGACAGAAATTTCTACGAGCAGTACGTC. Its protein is CASSLDRNFYEQYV.

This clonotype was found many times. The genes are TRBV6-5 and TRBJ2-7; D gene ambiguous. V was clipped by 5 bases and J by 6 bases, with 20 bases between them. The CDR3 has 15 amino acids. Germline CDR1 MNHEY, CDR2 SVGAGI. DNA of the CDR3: TGTGCCAGCAGTACCACGTGGCAGTCTGGCGGCGAGCAGTACTTC. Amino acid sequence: CASSTTWQSGGEQYF.

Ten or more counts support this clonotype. The DNA of the CDR3 is TGTGCCAGCAGCCTGACAACCCCGGGACGGAGCTACGAGCAGTACTTC. Its protein is CASSLTTPGRSYEQYF. The J gene is TRBJ2-7, the V gene TRBV13, with D perhaps given as TRBD1 or TRBD2 (5 bases each). The germline CDR1 and CDR2 sequences are PRHDT and FYEKMQ (reference sequence). The CDR3 is 16 amino acids. V was trimmed by 5 bases and J by 3 bases, leaving 20 bases between them.

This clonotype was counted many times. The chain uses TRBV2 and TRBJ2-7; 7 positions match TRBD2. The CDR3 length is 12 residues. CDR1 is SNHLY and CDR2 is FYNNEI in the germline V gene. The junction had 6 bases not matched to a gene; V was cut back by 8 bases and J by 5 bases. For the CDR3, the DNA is TGTGCCAGCGGGGGGGTGTGGCACGAGCAGTACTTC. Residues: CASGGVWHEQYF.

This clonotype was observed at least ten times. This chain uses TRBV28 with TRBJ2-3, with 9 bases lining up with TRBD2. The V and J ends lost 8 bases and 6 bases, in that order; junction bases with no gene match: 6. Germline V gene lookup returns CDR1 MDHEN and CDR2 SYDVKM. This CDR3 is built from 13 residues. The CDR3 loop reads CASSAGGPDTQYF. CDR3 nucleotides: TGTGCCAGCTCGGCGGGGGGGCCGGATACGCAGTATTTT.